Shown below are 6 T cell receptor beta chains from a single sample sequenced in a study of blood T cell repertoires in COVID-19. Generated by immunoSEQ multiplex PCR, the TCRdb table keeps only in-frame clones and is missing some. The table has roughly 250,000 clones, around four fifths seen once. The sequencing input was peripheral blood. These receptors were obtained from a man between 35 and 55 years old with active or convalescent COVID-19.

This chain joins TRBV4-1 and TRBJ1-6; a weak D match, TRBD1 (6 bases). CDR1 and CDR2 from the germline V gene are MGHRA and YSYEKL. Trimming stripped 5 bases from V and 7 bases from J, with 12 bases between. This CDR3 spans 14 amino acids. Here the CDR3 DNA reads TGCGCCAGCAGCTCTGGGGGGGCCAATTCACCCCTCCACTTT. Its protein product is CASSSGGANSPLHF.

The genes are TRBV14 and TRBJ2-3; 7 bases are shared with TRBD1. J gave up 4 bases and V 1 base, and 5 bases lay outside the gene matches. Germline CDR1 is SGHDN and CDR2 is FVKESK. The CDR3 runs to 15 residues. The CDR3 reads CASSQGRQGADTQYF. In DNA, the CDR3 is TGTGCCAGCAGCCAAGGGAGACAGGGTGCAGATACGCAGTATTTT.

The chain joins TRBV7-9 to TRBJ2-1; weak D call: TRBD2 (5 bases). The V end lost 4 bases, the J end lost 5 bases, and 15 bases lay between the germline ends. Germline CDR1 is SEHNR and CDR2 is FQNEAQ (reference sequence). This CDR3 has 15 residues. CDR3 sequence reads: CASSSITDGDNEQFF. The CDR3 DNA reads TGTGCCAGCAGCTCCATCACGGACGGGGACAATGAGCAGTTCTTC.

This clone was detected a few times. Here the CDR3 DNA reads TGTGCCAGCACCTCGGGGACTAGCGGGGGTCATGAGCAGTTCTTC. Encoded protein: CASTSGTSGGHEQFF. This chain connects TRBV25-1 to TRBJ2-1; 14 bases agree with TRBD2. The CDR3 extends over 15 amino acids. V dropped 7 bases and J dropped 8; count of bases not matched to a gene: 7. Germline CDR1 is MGHDK and CDR2 is SYGVNS. Using reference TRBV25-1 and TRBJ2-1 for the parts outside the CDR3, the full variable domain is EADIYQTPRYLVIGTGKKITLECSQTMGHDKMYWYQQDPGMELHLIHYSYGVNSTEKGDLSSESTVSRIRTEHFPLTLESARPSHTSQYLCASTSGTSGGHEQFFGPGTRLTVL.

The gene calls are TRBV4-2 and TRBJ2-5; TRBD1 aligns across 7 bases. Germline-derived CDR1 and CDR2 are LGHNA and YNFKEQ. CDR3 length: 16 residues. Losses at the gene ends were 0 bases for V and 5 bases for J; bases not matched to a gene: 9. Written as DNA, the CDR3 is TGTGCCAGCAGCCAAGAGGGGAGCGCCAGGGGGGAGACCCAGTACTTC. Amino acid sequence: CASSQEGSARGETQYF.

CDR3 region: CASSEAGGGLGTDTQYF. The CDR3 DNA sequence: TGTGCCAGCAGTGAAGCAGGGGGAGGGCTTGGCACAGATACGCAGTATTTT. The chain uses TRBV6-1 and TRBJ2-3, with D possibly matching TRBD2 (7 bases). The CDR3 is 17 residues long. Germline V gene lookup returns CDR1 MNHNS and CDR2 SASEGT. The V end was cut by 0 bases, the J end by 1 base, with 14 bases between.